Sequencing of this T cell receptor (beta chain) was carried out in a study of T cell changes during pregnancy in multiple sclerosis. The CDR3 consists of 19 residues. Trimming removed 0 bases at V and 0 bases at J, with 19 bases between. CDR1 SGDLS and CDR2 YYNGEE come from the germline V gene. This clone was recorded once. TCRdb's copy holds only in-frame clones and misses some; the assay was immunoSEQ multiplex PCR. The sample has over 50,000 clones, roughly nine tenths seen once. V is TRBV9 and J is TRBJ2-1, with D possibly TRBD2 on 6 matching bases. This receptor was taken from a female donor with multiple sclerosis, enrolled in a pregnancy study. The material was CD4+ T cells from peripheral blood mononuclear cells, obtained in the third trimester of pregnancy. Written as DNA, the CDR3 is TGTGCCAGCAGCGTAGGGCTCCTTCTCGGGAGTAGCTCCTACAATGAGCAGTTCTTC. As protein: CASSVGLLLGSSSYNEQFF.